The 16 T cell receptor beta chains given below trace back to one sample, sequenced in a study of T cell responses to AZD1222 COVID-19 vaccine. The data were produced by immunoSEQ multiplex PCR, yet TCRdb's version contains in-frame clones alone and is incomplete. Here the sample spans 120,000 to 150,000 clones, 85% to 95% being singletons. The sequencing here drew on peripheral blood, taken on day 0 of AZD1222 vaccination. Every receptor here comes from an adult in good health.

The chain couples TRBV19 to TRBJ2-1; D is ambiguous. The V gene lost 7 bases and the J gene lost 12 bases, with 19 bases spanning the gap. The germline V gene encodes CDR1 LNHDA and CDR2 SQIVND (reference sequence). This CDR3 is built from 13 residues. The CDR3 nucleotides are TGTGCCAGTACCCTCCGAGAAAAGAATAGGCAGTTCTTC. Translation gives CASTLREKNRQFF.

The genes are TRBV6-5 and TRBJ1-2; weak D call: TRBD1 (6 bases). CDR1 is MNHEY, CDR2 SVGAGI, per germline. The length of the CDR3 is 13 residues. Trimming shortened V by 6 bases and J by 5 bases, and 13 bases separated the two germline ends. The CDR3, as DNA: TGTGCCAGCAGACTTTTGACAGGTTATGGCTACACCTTC. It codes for CASRLLTGYGYTF.

CDR3 coding DNA: TGTGCCACCGCAGGGGGCTGGAATGAAAAACTGTTTTTT. Amino acid sequence: CATAGGWNEKLFF. This chain links TRBV2 with TRBJ1-4, with 8 positions matching TRBD1. This CDR3 has 13 residues. V was clipped by 10 bases and J by 5 bases; unmatched bases: 6. CDR1 SNHLY and CDR2 FYNNEI come from the germline V gene.

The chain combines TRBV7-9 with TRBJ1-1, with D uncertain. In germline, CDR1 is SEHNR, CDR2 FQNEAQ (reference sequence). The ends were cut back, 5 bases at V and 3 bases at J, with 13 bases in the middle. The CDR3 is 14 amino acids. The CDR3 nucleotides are TGTGCCAGCAGCCCACCAAATGCCGACACTGAAGCTTTCTTT. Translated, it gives CASSPPNADTEAFF.

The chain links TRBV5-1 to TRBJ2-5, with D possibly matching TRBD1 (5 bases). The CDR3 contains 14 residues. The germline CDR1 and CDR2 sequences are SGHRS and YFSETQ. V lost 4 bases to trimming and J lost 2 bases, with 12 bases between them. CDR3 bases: TGCGCCAGCAGCCCGGATAGGGGTCAAGAGACCCAGTACTTC. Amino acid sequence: CASSPDRGQETQYF. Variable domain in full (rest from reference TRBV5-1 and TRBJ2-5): KAGVTQTPRYLIKTRGQQVTLSCSPISGHRSVSWYQQTPGQGLQFLFEYFSETQRNKGNFPGRFSGRQFSNSRSEMNVSTLELGDSALYLCASSPDRGQETQYFGPGTRLLVL.

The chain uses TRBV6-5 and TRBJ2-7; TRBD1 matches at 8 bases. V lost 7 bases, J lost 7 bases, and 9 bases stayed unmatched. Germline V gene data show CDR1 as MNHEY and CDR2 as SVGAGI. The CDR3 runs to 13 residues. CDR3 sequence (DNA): TGTGCCAGCACTCAGGGGGCGGTGGGAGAGCAGTACTTC. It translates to CASTQGAVGEQYF.

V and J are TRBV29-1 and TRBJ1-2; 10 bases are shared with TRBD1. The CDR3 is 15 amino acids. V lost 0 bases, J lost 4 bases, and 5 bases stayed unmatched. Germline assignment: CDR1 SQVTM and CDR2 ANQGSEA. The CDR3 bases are TGCAGCGTTGAAGATAGGACAGGGGGAACCTATGGCTACACCTTC. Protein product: CSVEDRTGGTYGYTF.

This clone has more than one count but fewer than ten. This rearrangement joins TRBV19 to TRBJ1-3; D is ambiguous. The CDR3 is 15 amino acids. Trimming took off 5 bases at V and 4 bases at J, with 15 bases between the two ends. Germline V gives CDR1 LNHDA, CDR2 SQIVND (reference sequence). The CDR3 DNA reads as TGTGCCAGTAGTGAGGTCGCGGTTGGAGGAAACACCATATATTTT. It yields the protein CASSEVAVGGNTIYF. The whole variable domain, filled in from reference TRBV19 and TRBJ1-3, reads DGGITQSPKYLFRKEGQNVTLSCEQNLNHDAMYWYRQDPGQGLRLIYYSQIVNDFQKGDIAEGYSVSREKKESFPLTVTSAQKNPTAFYLCASSEVAVGGNTIYFGEGSWLTVV.

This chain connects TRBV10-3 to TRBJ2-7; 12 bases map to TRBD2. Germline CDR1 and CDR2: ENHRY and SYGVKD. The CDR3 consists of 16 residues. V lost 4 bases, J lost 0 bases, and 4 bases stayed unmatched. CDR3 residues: CAISVTSGSRSYEQYF. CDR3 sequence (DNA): TGTGCCATCAGTGTGACTAGCGGGAGTCGCTCCTACGAGCAGTACTTC.

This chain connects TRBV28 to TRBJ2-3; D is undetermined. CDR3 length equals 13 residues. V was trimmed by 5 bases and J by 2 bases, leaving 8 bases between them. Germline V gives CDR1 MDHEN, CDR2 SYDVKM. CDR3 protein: CASSNPFTDTQYF. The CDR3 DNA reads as TGTGCCAGCAGTAATCCATTCACAGATACGCAGTATTTT.

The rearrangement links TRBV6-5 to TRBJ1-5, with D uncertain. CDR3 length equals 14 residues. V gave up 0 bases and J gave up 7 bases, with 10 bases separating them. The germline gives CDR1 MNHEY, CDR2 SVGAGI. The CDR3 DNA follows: TGTGCCAGCAGTTACTCAGACTCGGGGCAGCCCCAGCATTTT. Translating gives CASSYSDSGQPQHF.

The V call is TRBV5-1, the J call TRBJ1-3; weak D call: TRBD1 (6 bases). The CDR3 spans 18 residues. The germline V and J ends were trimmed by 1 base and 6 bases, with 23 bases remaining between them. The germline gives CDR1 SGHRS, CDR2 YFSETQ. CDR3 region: CASSLSWVGGPGANTIYF. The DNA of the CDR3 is TGCGCCAGCAGCTTGAGTTGGGTCGGGGGACCGGGGGCAAACACCATATATTTT.

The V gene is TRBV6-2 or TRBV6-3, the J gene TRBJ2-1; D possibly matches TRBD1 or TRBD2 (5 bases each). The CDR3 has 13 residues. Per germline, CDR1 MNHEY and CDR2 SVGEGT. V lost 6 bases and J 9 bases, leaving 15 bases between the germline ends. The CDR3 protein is CASSRGPTGEQFF. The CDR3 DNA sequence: TGTGCCAGCAGCCGGGGACCTACGGGTGAGCAGTTCTTC.

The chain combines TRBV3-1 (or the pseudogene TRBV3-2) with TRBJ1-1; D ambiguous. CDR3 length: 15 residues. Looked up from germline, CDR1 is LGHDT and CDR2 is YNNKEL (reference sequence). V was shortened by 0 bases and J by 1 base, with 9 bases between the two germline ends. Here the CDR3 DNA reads TGTGCCAGCAGCCAAGATTGTGGTGGGAACACTGAAGCTTTCTTT. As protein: CASSQDCGGNTEAFF.

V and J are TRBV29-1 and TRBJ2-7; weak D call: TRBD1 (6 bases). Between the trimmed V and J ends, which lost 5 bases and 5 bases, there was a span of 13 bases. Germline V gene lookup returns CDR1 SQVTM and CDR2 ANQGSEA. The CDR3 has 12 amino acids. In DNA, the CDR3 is TGCAGCGTTACCAGGGGTATCGACGAGCAGTACTTC. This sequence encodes CSVTRGIDEQYF.

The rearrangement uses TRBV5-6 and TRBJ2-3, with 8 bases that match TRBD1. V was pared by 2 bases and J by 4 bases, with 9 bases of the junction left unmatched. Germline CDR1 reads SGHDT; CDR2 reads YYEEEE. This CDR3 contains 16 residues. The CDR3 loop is CASSFRLRGRADTQYF. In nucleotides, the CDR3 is TGTGCCAGCAGCTTCAGACTCAGGGGGCGTGCAGATACGCAGTATTTT. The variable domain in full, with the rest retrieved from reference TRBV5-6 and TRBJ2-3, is DAGVTQSPTHLIKTRGQQVTLRCSPKSGHDTVSWYQQALGQGPQFIFQYYEEEERQRGNFPDRFSGHQFPNYSSELNVNALLLGDSALYLCASSFRLRGRADTQYFGPGTRLTVL.